This TCR beta chain was sequenced during a study of graft-versus-host responses after intestinal transplantation (dated by TCRdb to about 2021). Study-level background: Recipients received multivisceral, liver-intestinal, or isolated intestinal transplants. A peak of at least 4% donor T cells among recipient peripheral blood mononuclear cells was the definition used for donor T cell macrochimerism. To identify alloreactive clones, pre-transplant mixed lymphocyte reaction products were sequenced and then compared with unstimulated pre-transplant donor and recipient T cells. Every recipient was given anti-thymocyte globulin induction, followed by roughly 3 years of maintenance tacrolimus and steroids. The cohort enrolled fewer than 25 intestinal transplant recipients including one retransplant, and a few patients lacking pretransplant specimens were excluded. Samples from three later patients were sequenced in-house on an Illumina MiSeq with MiXCR processing rather than by the commercial service. After intestinal transplantation, graft-versus-host and host-versus-graft alloreactive T cell clones were followed in the graft, circulation and bone marrow using bulk TCR-beta CDR3 sequencing. The investigation overall reported the following: Patients with donor T cell macrochimerism had high GvH to HvG T cell clonal ratios in their allografts. GvH clones were detected in recipient bone marrow, and some of these GvH clones were observed earlier in ileal mucosa or blood, consistent with an intestinal mucosal origin. Early after transplant, declines in HvG clones were associated with peak levels of circulating GvH clones. Conclusions were limited by the relatively low number and heterogeneity of intestinal transplant patients.

The germline V end is reduced by 3 bases and the J end by 4 bases; junction bases left unmatched: 4. The CDR3 runs 15 residues from the cysteine to the phenylalanine. The retained sequence is limited to the CDR3, 45 bases, with the frame set at the first base. For CDR1 and CDR2, the germline V gene lists SNHLY and FYNNEI. The time point label, read with the paper, signifies: cells obtained before transplantation from donor or recipient. Mixed lymphocyte reactions plated around 200,000 CFSE-labeled pre-transplant responders with around 200,000 irradiated violet-dye-labeled stimulators and were cultured for roughly 6 days. After the mixed lymphocyte reaction, proliferating CD3+CD4+CFSE-low and CD3+CD8+CFSE-low responder cells were FACS-sorted on a BD Influx sorter. The library was obtained by the immunoSEQ multiplex PCR assay. In most patients, genomic DNA was isolated using the Qiagen DNeasy Blood and Tissue Kit and sent frozen to Adaptive Biotechnologies for TCR sequencing. For most patients, high-throughput TCR-beta CDR3 sequencing of genomic DNA was performed by Adaptive Biotechnologies. The study's processing was this. TCR sequencing data were retrieved from Adaptive's ImmunoSEQ software for 18 patients, whereas three other patients were processed with MiXCR and VDJtools. To correct CD4 versus CD8 sorting errors, any sequence found in both subsets at a frequency ratio below 5:1 was removed. Because the origin of CDR3 nucleotide sequences shared between donor and recipient could not be assigned, those sequences were removed. To be classed as alloreactive, a clone needed at least 2-fold expansion over unstimulated cells and a minimum CFSE-low frequency of 0.002% (template counts) or 0.001% (read counts). A clone was considered mappable if detected in the sequenced pre-transplant spleen, lymph node, or MLR CFSE-low populations of the donor or recipient. The cumulative frequency of alloreactive clones was calculated as a percentage of all sequences, weighted by copy number. This is the immuneACCESS table as TCRdb keeps it, with only in-frame sequences that have V and J called. A part of the clones is gone; compared with another copy, unresolved V genes explain less than half, and the rest is unexplained. V and J calls and clone size are copied from that table; D and trimming were computed from the DNA. The sample profile shows about 12,000 clones; about a third of them were found once. 3% to 3.5% of the sample comes from the top ten.

In its sample, this clone was seen once. There are no base qualities to consult, and no much larger clone falls within one base. This clonotype was obtained from a human patient who received an intestinal transplant. The rearrangement joined TRBV2 to TRBJ2-7; TRBD1 aligns with 12 central bases. The specimen was alloreactive CD8+ T cells from a mixed lymphocyte reaction culture, collected before intestinal transplant. The sample's cell subset or site, from its label and the paper: CFSE-low proliferating T cells sorted from roughly six-day pre-transplant mixed lymphocyte reaction (GvH or HvG direction). The CDR3 sequence is CASSEVGQGAYEQYF. The nucleotides are TGTGCCAGCAGTGAGGTGGGACAGGGGGCTTACGAGCAGTACTTC.